The 30 T cell receptor beta chains in this list originate from one sample, sequenced in a study of T cell responses to AZD1222 COVID-19 vaccine. Repertoires were generated with immunoSEQ multiplex PCR, while TCRdb's copy carries only in-frame clones and drops some. The data hold some 150,000 clones, with around 90% observed a single time. Sequences were derived from peripheral blood, sampled on day 0 of AZD1222 vaccination. All receptors derive from an adult in good health.

The chain links TRBV4-3 to TRBJ2-3; no definite D call. Trimming pared 2 bases from V and 4 bases from J, leaving 10 bases between. Germline assignment: CDR1 LGHNA and CDR2 YSLEER. The CDR3 consists of 14 residues. CDR3 nucleotide sequence: TGCGCCAGCAGCCAAAACCCAAGGGCAGATACGCAGTATTTT. This codes for CASSQNPRADTQYF.

This chain joins TRBV9 and TRBJ1-1; D is undetermined. This CDR3 region has 16 residues. V was shortened by 6 bases and J by 1 base, with 19 bases between the two germline ends. Per the germline V gene, CDR1 is SGDLS and CDR2 is YYNGEE. CDR3 in DNA: TGTGCCAGCAACCCGTTTCCGGGGAACACGAACACTGAAGCTTTCTTT. Encoded protein: CASNPFPGNTNTEAFF.

The gene calls are TRBV5-1 and TRBJ1-5; 10 bases map to TRBD1. CDR1 and CDR2 (germline): SGHRS, YFSETQ. J was trimmed by 8 bases and V by 2 bases; bases with no gene match: 1. This CDR3 contains 13 residues. CDR3 residues: CASSLGTGEPQHF. CDR3 bases: TGCGCCAGCAGCTTAGGGACAGGGGAGCCCCAGCATTTT.

This clone was picked up a small number of times. This chain links TRBV2 with TRBJ2-1; 10 bases match TRBD2. The V segment lost 6 bases and the J segment 9 bases; nucleotides outside the gene matches: 11. CDR1 and CDR2 (germline): SNHLY, FYNNEI. This CDR3 is built from 15 residues. In DNA form, the CDR3 reads TGTGCCAGCAGCGCTTCGGGACTAGCGTTGGTTGAGCAGTTCTTC. Its protein product is CASSASGLALVEQFF.

The rearrangement links TRBV10-2 to TRBJ2-1; D is undetermined. Trimming removed 8 bases from V and 5 bases from J, with 10 bases in between. Germline CDR1 is WSHSY and CDR2 is SAAADI. This CDR3 contains 12 residues. In DNA form, the CDR3 reads TGCGCCAGCCAAGACACAGACAATGAGCAGTTCTTC. Protein sequence: CASQDTDNEQFF.

This clone was detected only once. The J gene is TRBJ1-1, the V gene TRBV4-1, with D possibly matching TRBD1 (5 bases). Germline-derived CDR1 and CDR2 are MGHRA and YSYEKL. This CDR3 has 16 residues. V gave up 4 bases and J gave up 7 bases, with 22 bases separating them. The CDR3 protein is CASSREVGGFLHEAFF. CDR3 DNA sequence: TGCGCCAGCAGCCGAGAAGTGGGGGGTTTCTTGCATGAAGCTTTCTTT.

This chain links TRBV6-5 with TRBJ1-5; D gene unclear. Trimming stripped 8 bases from V and 2 bases from J, with 13 bases between. CDR3 size: 14 residues. CDR1 is MNHEY and CDR2 is SVGAGI in the germline V gene. In DNA form, the CDR3 reads TGTGCCAGCGTAAGAGGGTCGGGCAATCAGCCCCAGCATTTT. Its translation is CASVRGSGNQPQHF.

The chain employs TRBV12-3 or TRBV12-4 and TRBJ2-1; TRBD1 is a possible D gene (6 bases). The length of the CDR3 is 13 residues. Trimming took off 5 bases at V and 6 bases at J, with 11 bases between the two ends. The CDR3 sequence: CASSRLGANEQFF. The CDR3 DNA reads TGTGCCAGCAGTCGCCTGGGGGCCAATGAGCAGTTCTTC.

The chain couples TRBV15 to TRBJ2-1, with 7 bases that match TRBD2. Germline-derived CDR1 and CDR2 are LNHNV and YYDKDF (reference sequence). Germline trimming cut 1 base from V and 9 bases from J; bases unmatched to any gene: 9. This CDR3 contains 15 residues. The CDR3 sequence is CATSRVSAGVSEQFF. In DNA, the CDR3 is TGTGCCACCAGCAGAGTTAGCGCGGGAGTTAGTGAGCAGTTCTTC. Variable domain in full (rest from reference TRBV15 and TRBJ2-1): DAMVIQNPRYQVTQFGKPVTLSCSQTLNHNVMYWYQQKSSQAPKLLFHYYDKDFNNEADTPDNFQSRRPNTSFCFLDIRSPGLGDTAMYLCATSRVSAGVSEQFFGPGTRLTVL.

CDR3: CATSALIRDEETQYF. The CDR3 coding sequence is TGTGCCACCAGTGCCCTAATAAGGGACGAAGAGACCCAGTACTTC. This chain links TRBV24-1 with TRBJ2-5; D tentatively fits TRBD1 or TRBD2 (5 bases each). V lost 5 bases and J 3 bases, leaving 15 bases between the germline ends. Looked up from germline, CDR1 is KGHDR and CDR2 is SFDVKD. This CDR3 is built from 15 residues.

J is TRBJ2-7 and V is TRBV2, with D possibly matching TRBD2 (5 bases). Trimming left V 6 bases short and J 0 bases short, with 12 bases between. From germline, CDR1 is SNHLY and CDR2 FYNNEI. The length of the CDR3 is 14 residues. The CDR3 DNA sequence: TGTGCCAGCAGCGTAGCGTTTACCTCCTACGAGCAGTACTTC. It specifies CASSVAFTSYEQYF. The full variable domain, its missing parts supplied by reference TRBV2 and TRBJ2-7, is EPEVTQTPSHQVTQMGQEVILRCVPISNHLYFYWYRQILGQKVEFLVSFYNNEISEKSEIFDDQFSVERPDGSNFTLKIRSTKLEDSAMYFCASSVAFTSYEQYFGPGTRLTVT.

The chain links TRBV25-1 to TRBJ2-3, with 11 bases identical to TRBD2. Germline V gene sequence: CDR1 MGHDK, CDR2 SYGVNS. The CDR3 runs to 17 residues. J gave up 8 bases and V 6 bases, and 16 bases lay outside the gene matches. The chain's CDR3 is CASSSRIIAGGGVTQYF. The CDR3 nucleotides are TGTGCCAGCAGCTCTCGAATTATAGCGGGAGGGGGGGTTACGCAGTATTTT.

The chain uses TRBV5-4 and TRBJ1-2, with D maybe TRBD1 (5 bases). This CDR3 has 12 residues. The V gene lost 7 bases and the J gene lost 4 bases, with 11 bases spanning the gap. In germline, CDR1 is SGHNT, CDR2 YYREEE (reference sequence). CDR3 sequence reads: CASRVDSYGYTF. The CDR3 DNA sequence: TGTGCCAGCCGAGTCGACAGCTATGGCTACACCTTC.

This clone was detected once. The chain joins TRBV2 to TRBJ1-5; D is uncertain. Per germline, CDR1 SNHLY and CDR2 FYNNEI. V was cut by 7 bases and J by 7 bases, with 17 bases left in between. The CDR3 length is 14 residues. CDR3 DNA: TGTGCCAGCACCTCGTACGGAGGGAGCCAGCCCCAGCATTTT. Amino acid sequence: CASTSYGGSQPQHF.

Details on this clone: Germline is not matched at one junction end, which may reflect a read error. The V gene is TRBV6-2 or TRBV6-3, the J gene TRBJ2-7; tentatively, D is TRBD1 or TRBD2 (5 bases each). CDR1 and CDR2 from the germline V gene are MNHEY and SVGEGT. The CDR3 is 13 amino acids. The CDR3 nucleotides are TGTGCCAGCAGTGACTCCGAGAGGGACGTAAAGTACTTC. Its protein product is CASSDSERDVKYF.

In this sample, this clone turned up once. The chain is built from TRBV6-5 and TRBJ2-7, with no clear D. The CDR3 runs 12 residues. CDR1 and CDR2 from the germline V gene are MNHEY and SVGAGI. Between the trimmed V and J ends, which lost 10 bases and 4 bases, there was a span of 14 bases. This chain's CDR3 is CATSIGRYEQYF. For the CDR3, the DNA is TGTGCCACCTCAATCGGAAGGTACGAGCAGTACTTC.

The chain has TRBV7-2 and TRBJ1-6, with a tentative D call TRBD1 (6 bases). The germline gives CDR1 SGHTA, CDR2 FQGNSA. CDR3 length: 14 residues. Trimming left V 7 bases short and J 11 bases short, with 18 bases between. In DNA form, the CDR3 reads TGTGCCAGCACCTTTGGGGGGGGCCGGGCACCCCTCCACTTT. Amino acids: CASTFGGGRAPLHF.

The CDR3 region is CASSQARYENTEAFF. Written as DNA, the CDR3 is TGCGCCAGCAGCCAAGCCAGGTATGAGAACACTGAAGCTTTCTTT. This chain connects TRBV4-3 to TRBJ1-1, with D unclear. The V end was cut by 1 base, the J end by 1 base, with 10 bases between. Germline-derived CDR1 and CDR2 are LGHNA and YSLEER. The CDR3 runs to 15 residues.

CDR3 loop: CASRLAGGTYNEQFF. The CDR3 bases are TGTGCCAGCAGACTAGCGGGAGGCACCTACAATGAGCAGTTCTTC. The chain uses TRBV4-2 and TRBJ2-1; 12 bases are shared with TRBD2. Germline V gives CDR1 LGHNA, CDR2 YNFKEQ. The CDR3 spans 15 residues. V shed 6 bases, J shed 2 bases, and the junction held 2 bases outside the gene matches.

The chain carries TRBV3-1 (or the pseudogene TRBV3-2) and TRBJ1-2; the D is unclear. CDR3 length: 16 residues. V was cut by 1 base and J by 0 bases, with 12 bases left in between. The germline V gene has CDR1 LGHDT and CDR2 YNNKEL (reference sequence). In nucleotides, the CDR3 is TGTGCCAGCAGCCAAGGGCGACTGTACTCTAACTATGGCTACACCTTC. Translation: CASSQGRLYSNYGYTF.

The rearrangement joins TRBV12-3 or TRBV12-4 to TRBJ2-1, with 11 bases identical to TRBD2. This CDR3 has 12 residues. J lost 13 bases, V lost 3 bases, and 2 bases had no gene match. The CDR3: CASSFGTSGQFF. DNA for the CDR3: TGTGCCAGCAGTTTCGGGACTAGCGGTCAGTTCTTC.

This chain uses TRBV2 with TRBJ2-1, with a tentative D call TRBD1 (6 bases). Germline CDR1 and CDR2: SNHLY and FYNNEI. The CDR3 spans 16 residues. V lost 8 bases and J 6 bases, leaving 23 bases between the germline ends. CDR3 in DNA: TGTGCCAGCCTGTCTAAGACCGGGACAACTGTCAATGAGCAGTTCTTC. Translating gives CASLSKTGTTVNEQFF.

This clone was recorded once. The V gene is TRBV28, the J gene TRBJ1-4; 9 nucleotides line up with TRBD1. V gave up 6 bases and J gave up 7 bases; unmatched junction bases: 6. CDR3 size: 14 residues. Germline loops: CDR1 MDHEN, CDR2 SYDVKM. The CDR3 spells CASSNRGLGEKLFF. The CDR3 DNA follows: TGTGCCAGCAGCAACAGGGGGCTGGGTGAAAAACTGTTTTTT.

The rearrangement joins TRBV29-1 to TRBJ1-1; D is perhaps TRBD1 (5 bases). Germline CDR1 SQVTM, CDR2 ANQGSEA. The length of the CDR3 is 12 residues. Trimming left V 7 bases short and J 0 bases short, with 9 bases between. CDR3 amino acids: CSALTVNTEAFF. The CDR3 coding sequence is TGCAGCGCCCTGACAGTGAACACTGAAGCTTTCTTT.

In nucleotides, the CDR3 is TGTGCCAGCAGCTCAGGGGTGGGTCAGCCCCAGCATTTT. Its protein is CASSSGVGQPQHF. The chain joins TRBV12-3 or TRBV12-4 to TRBJ1-5; D perhaps matches TRBD1 (6 bases). This CDR3 contains 13 residues. V lost 6 bases to trimming and J lost 6 bases, with 12 bases between them.

The chain is built from TRBV7-9 and TRBJ1-2; a weak D match, TRBD1 (5 bases). Germline V lookup: CDR1 SEHNR, CDR2 FQNEAQ (reference sequence). The CDR3 loop spans 13 amino acids. Trimming shortened V by 1 base and J by 7 bases, and 10 bases separated the two germline ends. Here the CDR3 DNA reads TGTGCCAGCAGCTTAGGCTACGACAGTGGCTACACCTTC. It translates to CASSLGYDSGYTF.

V usage is TRBV30 and J usage is TRBJ2-3, with 14 bases aligning to TRBD2. The V gene end was trimmed by 2 bases and the J gene end by 6 bases; junction bases not matched to a gene: 4. The germline gives CDR1 GTSNPN, CDR2 SVGIG (reference sequence). The CDR3 covers 15 residues. The CDR3 here is CAWSTGTSGSDTQYF. In DNA, the CDR3 is TGTGCCTGGAGTACCGGGACTAGCGGGAGTGATACGCAGTATTTT.

The chain employs TRBV6-2 or TRBV6-3 and TRBJ1-5, with 8 nucleotides matching TRBD1. CDR1 is MNHEY and CDR2 is SVGEGT in the germline V gene. The CDR3 totals 12 residues. The V and J ends lost 4 bases and 9 bases, in that order; junction bases with no gene match: 2. CDR3 bases: TGTGCCAGCAGTTTAACAGGGGGGCCCCAGCATTTT. Protein sequence: CASSLTGGPQHF.

The V call is TRBV4-1, the J call TRBJ2-1, with TRBD2 identical over 11 bases. The germline CDR1 and CDR2 sequences are MGHRA and YSYEKL. There are 18 residues in the CDR3. J was trimmed by 2 bases and V by 1 base; bases with no gene match: 7. The CDR3 coding sequence is TGCGCCAGCAGCCAAGCCCGGGGACTAGCGGATCCCTACAATGAGCAGTTCTTC. It yields the protein CASSQARGLADPYNEQFF.

This chain's CDR3 is CASRPGATNEKLFF. Here the CDR3 DNA reads TGCGCCAGCAGGCCAGGGGCAACTAATGAAAAACTGTTTTTT. The V and J genes are TRBV5-1 and TRBJ1-4, with a possible D match to TRBD1 (6 bases). From germline, CDR1 is SGHRS and CDR2 YFSETQ. This CDR3 spans 14 amino acids. Trimming stripped 5 bases from V and 0 bases from J, with 8 bases between.